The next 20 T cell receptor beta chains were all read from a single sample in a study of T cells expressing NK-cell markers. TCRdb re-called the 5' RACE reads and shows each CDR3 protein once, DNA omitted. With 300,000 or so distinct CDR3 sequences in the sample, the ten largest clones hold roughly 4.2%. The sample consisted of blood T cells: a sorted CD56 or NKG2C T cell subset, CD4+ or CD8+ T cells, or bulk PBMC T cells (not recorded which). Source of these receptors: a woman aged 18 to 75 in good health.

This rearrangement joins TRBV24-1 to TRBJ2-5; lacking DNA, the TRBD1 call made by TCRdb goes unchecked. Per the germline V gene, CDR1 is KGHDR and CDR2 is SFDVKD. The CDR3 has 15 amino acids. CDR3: CATSATTGRQETQYF.

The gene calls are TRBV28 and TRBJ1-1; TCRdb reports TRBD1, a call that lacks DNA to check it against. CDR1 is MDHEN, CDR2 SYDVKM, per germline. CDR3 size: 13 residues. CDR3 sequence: CASNEGGNTEAFF.

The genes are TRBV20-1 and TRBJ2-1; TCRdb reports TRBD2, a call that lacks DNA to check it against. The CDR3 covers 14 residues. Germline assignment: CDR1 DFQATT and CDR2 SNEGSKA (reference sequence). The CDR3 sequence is CSAQTSGRANEQFF.

The CDR3 reads CASREGQFNSPLHF. The chain uses TRBV12-3 or TRBV12-4 and TRBJ1-6; TCRdb's D call of TRBD1 is untestable without DNA. There are 14 residues in the CDR3.

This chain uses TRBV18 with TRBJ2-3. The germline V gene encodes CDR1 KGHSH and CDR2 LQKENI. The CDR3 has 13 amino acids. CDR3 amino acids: CASSPQNPDTQYF.

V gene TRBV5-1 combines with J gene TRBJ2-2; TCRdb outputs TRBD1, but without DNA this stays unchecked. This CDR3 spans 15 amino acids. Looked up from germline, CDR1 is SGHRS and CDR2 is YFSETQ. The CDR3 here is CASSLEGDRTGELFF.

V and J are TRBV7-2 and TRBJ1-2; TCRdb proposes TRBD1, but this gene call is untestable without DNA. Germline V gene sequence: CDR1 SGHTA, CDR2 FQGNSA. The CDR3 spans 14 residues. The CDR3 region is CASSLADREGGYTF. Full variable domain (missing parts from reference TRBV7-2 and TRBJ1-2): GAGVSQSPSNKVTEKGKDVELRCDPISGHTALYWYRQSLGQGLEFLIYFQGNSAPDKSGLPSDRFSAERTGGSVSTLTIQRTQQEDSAVYLCASSLADREGGYTFGSGTRLTVV.

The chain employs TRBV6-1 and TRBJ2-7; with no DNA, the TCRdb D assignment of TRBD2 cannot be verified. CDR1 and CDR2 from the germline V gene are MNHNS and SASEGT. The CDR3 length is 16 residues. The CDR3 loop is CASSDPGTSGYYEQYF.

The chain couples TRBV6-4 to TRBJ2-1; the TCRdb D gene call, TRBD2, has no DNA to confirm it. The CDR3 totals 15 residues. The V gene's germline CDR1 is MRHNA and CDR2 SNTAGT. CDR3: CASSQLAGSGYEQFF.

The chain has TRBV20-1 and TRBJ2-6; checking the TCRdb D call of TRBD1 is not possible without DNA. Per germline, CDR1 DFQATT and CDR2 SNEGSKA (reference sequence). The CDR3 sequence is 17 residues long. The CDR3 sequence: CSARDSYRLAGANVLTF.

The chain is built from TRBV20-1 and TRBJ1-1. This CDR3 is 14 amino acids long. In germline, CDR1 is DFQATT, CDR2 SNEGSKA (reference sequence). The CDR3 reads CSARARNRNTEAFF.

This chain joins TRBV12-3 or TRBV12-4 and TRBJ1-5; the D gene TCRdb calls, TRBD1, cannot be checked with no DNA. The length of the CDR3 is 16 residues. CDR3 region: CASSFPPGRGNQPQHF.

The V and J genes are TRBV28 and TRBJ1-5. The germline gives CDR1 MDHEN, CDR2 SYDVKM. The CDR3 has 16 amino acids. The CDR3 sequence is CASSLHGPATSQPQHF.

CDR3 sequence: CATSDPGQGASGANVLTF. The V and J genes are TRBV24-1 and TRBJ2-6; TCRdb designates TRBD1, a call that cannot be tested without DNA. The CDR3 contains 18 residues. Germline CDR1 reads KGHDR; CDR2 reads SFDVKD.

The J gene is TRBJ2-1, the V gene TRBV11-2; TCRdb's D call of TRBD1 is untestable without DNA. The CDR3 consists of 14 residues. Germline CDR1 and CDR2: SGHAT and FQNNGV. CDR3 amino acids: CASSLEVAQGEQFF.

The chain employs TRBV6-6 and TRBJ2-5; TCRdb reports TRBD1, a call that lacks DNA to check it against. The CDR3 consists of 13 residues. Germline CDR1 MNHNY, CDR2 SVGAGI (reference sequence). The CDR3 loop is CASSYPRGETQYF.

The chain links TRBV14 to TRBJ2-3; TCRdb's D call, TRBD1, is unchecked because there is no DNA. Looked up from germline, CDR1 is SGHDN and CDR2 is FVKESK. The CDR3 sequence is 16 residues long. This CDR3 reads CASSQDSHPLTDTQYF.

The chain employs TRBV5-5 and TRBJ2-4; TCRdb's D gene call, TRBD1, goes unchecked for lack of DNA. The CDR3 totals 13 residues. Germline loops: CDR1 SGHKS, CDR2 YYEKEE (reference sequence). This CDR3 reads CASSLTGDWGQYF.

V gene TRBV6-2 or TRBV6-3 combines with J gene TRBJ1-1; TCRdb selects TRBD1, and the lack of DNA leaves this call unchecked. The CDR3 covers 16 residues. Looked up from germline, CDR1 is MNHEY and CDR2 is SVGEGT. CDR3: CASSYSWDRGFTEAFF.

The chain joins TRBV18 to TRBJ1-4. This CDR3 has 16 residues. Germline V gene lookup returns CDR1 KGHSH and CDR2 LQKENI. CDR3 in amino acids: CASSMDPPDGHEKLFF.